These T cell receptor beta chains were read from a single sample in a study of T cell responses to AZD1222 COVID-19 vaccine. Data came from immunoSEQ multiplex PCR; TCRdb stores just in-frame clones and leaves some out. The table shows 65,000 to 70,000 clones, with around four fifths occurring only once. Sequencing used peripheral blood, obtained 28 days after the second AZD1222 dose. These receptors originate from an adult who received the AZD1222 COVID-19 vaccine. Each CDR3 is given without its conserved first and last residue. Size is stated for part of the rows, as once, few or many counts, or as a class when the clone is expanded.

J | size | V | CDR3
TRBJ2-1 | NA | TRBV11-2 | ASSLGSVGDEQF
TRBJ2-3 | NA | TRBV24-1 | ATSESTGPPSTQY
TRBJ1-2 | NA | TRBV5-1 | ASSLAGESYT
TRBJ1-1 | NA | TRBV10-3 | AISERRNTEAF
TRBJ2-2 | NA | TRBV5-1 | ASSPQGSGELF
TRBJ2-3 | NA | TRBV2 | ASSLRAGSRADTQY
TRBJ1-3 | NA | TRBV15 | ATSRDRISGNTIY
TRBJ1-1 | NA | TRBV6-2/TRBV6-3 | ASSYLRRGDTEAF
TRBJ1-4 | NA | TRBV18 | ASSLRVATNEKLF
TRBJ2-7 | NA | TRBV6-8 | ASSYGLAVQY
TRBJ1-2 | NA | TRBV5-1 | ASSFQQGDYGYT
TRBJ1-5 | few | TRBV18 | ASSPPRDGNQPQH
TRBJ1-1 | NA | TRBV18 | ASSPPTNTEAF
TRBJ2-2 | NA | TRBV9 | ASSVVSSGTPGELF
TRBJ1-2 | NA | TRBV7-2 | ASSQSMTGNNYGYT
TRBJ1-1 | once | TRBV9 | ASSGLMNTEAF
TRBJ1-2 | once | TRBV7-9 | ASSPPTENYGYT
TRBJ1-1 | NA | TRBV10-1 | ASSLGRNTEAF
TRBJ1-1 | NA | TRBV7-6 | ASSQDAGPNTEAF
TRBJ1-2 | NA | TRBV7-8 | ASSLGLTGGGYT
TRBJ2-2 | NA | TRBV11-2 | ASSRGGRGTGELF
TRBJ2-5 | NA | TRBV12-5 | ASGSGQGETQY
TRBJ2-5 | NA | TRBV18 | ASSSSEEETQY
TRBJ1-2 | NA | TRBV11-2 | ASSPLSAGRGRGYT
TRBJ1-5 | NA | TRBV28 | ASSFLRGPGQGDQPQH
TRBJ1-6 | NA | TRBV19 | ASSLLGPDNSPLH
TRBJ1-2 | NA | TRBV5-1 | ASSLSGRGNGYT
TRBJ2-1 | NA | TRBV29-1 | SVTAGTISRGSYNEQF
TRBJ1-2 | NA | TRBV15 | ATSRDRIDREGDNYGYT
TRBJ1-5 | NA | TRBV27 | ASSFRDSNQPQH
TRBJ2-1 | NA | TRBV5-4 | ASAIAATSYNEQF
TRBJ2-4 | NA | TRBV29-1 | SVVRSAEGIQY
TRBJ1-5 | NA | TRBV21-1 | AGRWTGGCEGNQPQH
TRBJ2-6 | NA | TRBV7-3 | ASSPTPGLARGGGANVLT
TRBJ1-2 | few | TRBV5-1 | ASRLQGIDYGYT
TRBJ2-1 | once | TRBV24-1 | ATSEGGMEQF
TRBJ2-3 | NA | TRBV7-8 | ASSSRLVSDTQY
TRBJ2-2 | NA | TRBV19 | ASEKRGNTGELF
TRBJ2-7 | NA | TRBV27 | ASSLLTSGNYEQY
TRBJ1-3 | few | TRBV19 | ASTTDAYSGNTIY
TRBJ1-2 | NA | TRBV7-9 | ASSQTPTATYGYT
TRBJ1-2 | NA | TRBV5-8 | ASSGQGARVSGYT
TRBJ1-3 | NA | TRBV7-8 | ASSLFFGAGNTIY
TRBJ2-6 | NA | TRBV19 | ASSIFVFRGRSGANVLT
TRBJ1-6 | NA | TRBV7-9 | ASSWGEFNSPLH
TRBJ2-7 | NA | TRBV10-3 | AISAPDRAYEQY
TRBJ1-1 | NA | TRBV29-1 | SAVTAEAF
TRBJ2-7 | NA | TRBV6-5 | ASSWSGGQY
TRBJ1-2 | NA | TRBV19 | ASSALDRPNGYT
TRBJ1-2 | NA | TRBV6-5 | ASSYSRADQGYGYT